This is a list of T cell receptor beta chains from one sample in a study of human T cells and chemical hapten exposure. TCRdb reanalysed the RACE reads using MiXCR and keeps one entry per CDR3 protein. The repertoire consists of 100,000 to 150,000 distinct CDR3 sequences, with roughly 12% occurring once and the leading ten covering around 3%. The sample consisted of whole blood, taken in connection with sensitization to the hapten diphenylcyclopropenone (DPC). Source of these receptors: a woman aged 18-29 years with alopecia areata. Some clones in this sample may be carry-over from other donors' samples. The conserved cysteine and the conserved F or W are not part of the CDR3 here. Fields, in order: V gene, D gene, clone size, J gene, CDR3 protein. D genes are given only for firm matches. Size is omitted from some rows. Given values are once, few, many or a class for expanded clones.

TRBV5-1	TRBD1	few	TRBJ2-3	ASRTDRGTDTQY
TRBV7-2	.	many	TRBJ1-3	ASTLGQISGNTIY
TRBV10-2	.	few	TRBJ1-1	ASSSGLDTEAF
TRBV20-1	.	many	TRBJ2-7	SAARFLGTYEQY
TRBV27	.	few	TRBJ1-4	ASSSPGQLNEKLF
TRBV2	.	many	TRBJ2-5	ASSDLKNAPLETQY
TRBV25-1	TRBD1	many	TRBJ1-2	ASRGQSIYGYT
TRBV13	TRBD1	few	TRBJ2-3	ASSLAGGRTDTQY
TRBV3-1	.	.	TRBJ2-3	ASSTTSTDTQY
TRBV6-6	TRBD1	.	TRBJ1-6	ASTRQGAYNSPLH
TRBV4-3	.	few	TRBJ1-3	ASTCGRGVLSGNTIY
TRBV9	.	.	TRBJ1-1	ASSARQYTEAF
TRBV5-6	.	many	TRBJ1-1	ASSLLRANTEAF
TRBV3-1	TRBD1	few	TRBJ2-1	ASSQAGTAYNEQF
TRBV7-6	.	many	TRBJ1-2	ASSPPQAQVYGYT
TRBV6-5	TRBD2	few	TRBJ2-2	ASQRAGGGGELF
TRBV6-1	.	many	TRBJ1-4	ASSLQGESEKLF
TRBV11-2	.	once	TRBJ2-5	ASSPGLETQY
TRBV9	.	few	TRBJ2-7	ASSPLERSHYEQY
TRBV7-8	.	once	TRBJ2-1	ASSFPFSGPYNEQF
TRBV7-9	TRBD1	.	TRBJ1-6	ASRDRGKNSPLH
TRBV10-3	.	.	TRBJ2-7	AISGQPRQQY
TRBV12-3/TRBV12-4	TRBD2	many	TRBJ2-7	ASRGAGNSYEQY
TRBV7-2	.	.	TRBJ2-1	ASSLDRGFYNEQF
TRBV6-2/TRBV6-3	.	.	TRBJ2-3	ASSTQGQGRVTDTQY
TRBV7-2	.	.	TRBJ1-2	ASSPIGYHGYT
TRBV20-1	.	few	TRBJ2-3	SAITSPRADTQY
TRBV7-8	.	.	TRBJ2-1	ASSLWTRSSYNEQF
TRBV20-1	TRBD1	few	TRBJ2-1	SARGTGGSDEQF
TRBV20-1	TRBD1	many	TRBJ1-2	SARHRGGYT
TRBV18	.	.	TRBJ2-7	ASSPGVVSYEQY
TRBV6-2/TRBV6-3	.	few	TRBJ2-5	ASSRQSQETQY
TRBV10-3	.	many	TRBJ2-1	AISESLAPYNEQF
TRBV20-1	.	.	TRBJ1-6	SARRSPSPQYPLH
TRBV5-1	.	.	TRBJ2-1	ASSLAYGDEQF
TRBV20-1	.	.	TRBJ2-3	SAEYTTDTDTQY
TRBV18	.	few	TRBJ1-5	ASSPSRNQPQH
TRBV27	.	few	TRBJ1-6	ASSWLNSPLH
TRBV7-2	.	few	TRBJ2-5	ASSLAGGPTGTQY
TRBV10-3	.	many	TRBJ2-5	AIGPGETQY
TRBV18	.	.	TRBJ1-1	ASSPVGQGREAF
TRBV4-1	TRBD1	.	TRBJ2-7	ASSQAPGQRYEQY
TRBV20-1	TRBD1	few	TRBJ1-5	SARQGRDQPQH
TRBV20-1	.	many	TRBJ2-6	SAPRGATNLLT
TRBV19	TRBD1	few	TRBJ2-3	ASRGGLYSPDTQY